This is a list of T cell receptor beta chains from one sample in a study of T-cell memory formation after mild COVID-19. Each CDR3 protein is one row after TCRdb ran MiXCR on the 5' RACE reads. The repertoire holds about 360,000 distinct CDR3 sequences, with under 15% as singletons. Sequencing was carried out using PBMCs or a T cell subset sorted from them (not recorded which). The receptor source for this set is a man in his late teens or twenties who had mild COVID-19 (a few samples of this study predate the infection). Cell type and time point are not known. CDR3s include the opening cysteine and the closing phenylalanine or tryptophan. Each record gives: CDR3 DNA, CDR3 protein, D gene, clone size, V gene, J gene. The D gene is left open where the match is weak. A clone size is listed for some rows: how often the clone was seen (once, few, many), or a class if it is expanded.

cdr3_nt: TGTGCCAGCAGTGTTTCACAGGGGATTCGGTTCTTC
cdr3_aa: CASSVSQGIRFF
d_call: TRBD1
clone_size: many
v_call: TRBV12-3/TRBV12-4
j_call: TRBJ2-1

cdr3_nt: TGTGCCAGCTCACCCCCTGGACAGGGAAGGCAGCCCCAGCATTTT
cdr3_aa: CASSPPGQGRQPQHF
d_call: TRBD1
clone_size: .
v_call: TRBV18
j_call: TRBJ1-5

cdr3_nt: TGTGCCACCTCCCAGGGGGCCCAGCCCCAGCATTTT
cdr3_aa: CATSQGAQPQHF
d_call: TRBD1
clone_size: few
v_call: TRBV19
j_call: TRBJ1-5

cdr3_nt: TGTGCCAGCAGCTTATCCTCCGGACCTAGGAACATTCAGTACTTC
cdr3_aa: CASSLSSGPRNIQYF
d_call: .
clone_size: .
v_call: TRBV7-3
j_call: TRBJ2-4

cdr3_nt: TGTGCCAGCAGTGGCGACAGACACACTGAAGCTTTCTTT
cdr3_aa: CASSGDRHTEAFF
d_call: .
clone_size: .
v_call: TRBV6-5
j_call: TRBJ1-1

cdr3_nt: TGTGCCACCAGCAGCGCATTTAATCAGCCCCAGCATTTT
cdr3_aa: CATSSAFNQPQHF
d_call: .
clone_size: .
v_call: TRBV15
j_call: TRBJ1-5

cdr3_nt: TGTGCCAGCAGCCCTCAGGGGCTTTGGAACTATGGCTACACCTTC
cdr3_aa: CASSPQGLWNYGYTF
d_call: .
clone_size: few
v_call: TRBV7-8
j_call: TRBJ1-2

cdr3_nt: TGCAGTGCTAGAGATGGGGGACAAGCCTACGAGCAGTACTTC
cdr3_aa: CSARDGGQAYEQYF
d_call: .
clone_size: few
v_call: TRBV20-1
j_call: TRBJ2-7

cdr3_nt: TGTGCCAGCAGCTTCGGCCAGCCGAACACCGGGGAGCTGTTTTTT
cdr3_aa: CASSFGQPNTGELFF
d_call: .
clone_size: .
v_call: TRBV7-8
j_call: TRBJ2-2

cdr3_nt: TGTGCCAGCAGCCCCCCCGGTCTTTCCAATGAGCAGTTCTTC
cdr3_aa: CASSPPGLSNEQFF
d_call: .
clone_size: many
v_call: TRBV11-3
j_call: TRBJ2-1

cdr3_nt: TGCGCCAGCAGCCAAGATTGGGAGCTGTTTTTT
cdr3_aa: CASSQDWELFF
d_call: .
clone_size: few
v_call: TRBV4-1
j_call: TRBJ2-2

cdr3_nt: TGTGCCAGCAGCCTACTCAGGGAAGTGGGCAATGAGCAGTTCTTC
cdr3_aa: CASSLLREVGNEQFF
d_call: .
clone_size: few
v_call: TRBV12-3/TRBV12-4
j_call: TRBJ2-1

cdr3_nt: TGTGCCACCAGTGATACCGGACAGCAACAAGAGACCCAGTACTTC
cdr3_aa: CATSDTGQQQETQYF
d_call: .
clone_size: .
v_call: TRBV24-1
j_call: TRBJ2-5

cdr3_nt: TGTGCCAGCAGCTTAGAGGCCCAGCCAGGTACGCAGTATTTT
cdr3_aa: CASSLEAQPGTQYF
d_call: .
clone_size: .
v_call: TRBV11-2
j_call: TRBJ2-3

cdr3_nt: TGTGCCAGCAGTCGAGGACTAGGGGAGCAGTTCTTC
cdr3_aa: CASSRGLGEQFF
d_call: TRBD2
clone_size: many
v_call: TRBV7-2
j_call: TRBJ2-1

cdr3_nt: TGTGCCAGCAGCGAGGGGCCCTCCGGGACAGTAACTTCACCCCTCCACTTT
cdr3_aa: CASSEGPSGTVTSPLHF
d_call: TRBD1
clone_size: .
v_call: TRBV7-9
j_call: TRBJ1-6

cdr3_nt: TGTGCCAGCAGTTTTAACAGGAGGGGCACTGAAGCTTTCTTT
cdr3_aa: CASSFNRRGTEAFF
d_call: .
clone_size: .
v_call: TRBV6-5
j_call: TRBJ1-1

cdr3_nt: TGCGCCAGCAGCCAGAGGGGAGTTAGTTCACCCCTCCACTTT
cdr3_aa: CASSQRGVSSPLHF
d_call: .
clone_size: once
v_call: TRBV4-1
j_call: TRBJ1-6

cdr3_nt: TGCAGTGCTAGAGATTCAGGCCAGCCCCAGCATTTT
cdr3_aa: CSARDSGQPQHF
d_call: .
clone_size: .
v_call: TRBV20-1
j_call: TRBJ1-5

cdr3_nt: TGTGCCAGCAGGGTGGTTCGGGGCCCAGATACGCAGTATTTT
cdr3_aa: CASRVVRGPDTQYF
d_call: .
clone_size: many
v_call: TRBV7-2
j_call: TRBJ2-3

cdr3_nt: TGTGCCAGTAGTAATTGGCTAGCGGGGGGCCAAGAGACCCAGTACTTC
cdr3_aa: CASSNWLAGGQETQYF
d_call: TRBD2
clone_size: few
v_call: TRBV19
j_call: TRBJ2-5

cdr3_nt: TGTGCCAGCAGCCTTAATGATGGGCACTATGGCTACACCTTC
cdr3_aa: CASSLNDGHYGYTF
d_call: .
clone_size: .
v_call: TRBV3-1
j_call: TRBJ1-2

cdr3_nt: TGTGCCATCAGTGAGGGGCCTCTGATGTCTGAAGCTTTCTTT
cdr3_aa: CAISEGPLMSEAFF
d_call: .
clone_size: .
v_call: TRBV10-3
j_call: TRBJ1-1

cdr3_nt: TGTGCCAGTAGTACTCGGGGGGCCGCGGGCTGGAATTCACCCCTCCACTTT
cdr3_aa: CASSTRGAAGWNSPLHF
d_call: .
clone_size: .
v_call: TRBV19
j_call: TRBJ1-6

cdr3_nt: TGTGCCACCAGTGAGGGGACAGGAAACACCGGGGAGCTGTTTTTT
cdr3_aa: CATSEGTGNTGELFF
d_call: TRBD1
clone_size: once
v_call: TRBV24-1
j_call: TRBJ2-2

cdr3_nt: TGTGCCAGCAGCTCACCGGGAGTGAACACTGAAGCTTTCTTT
cdr3_aa: CASSSPGVNTEAFF
d_call: .
clone_size: few
v_call: TRBV12-3/TRBV12-4
j_call: TRBJ1-1

cdr3_nt: TGTGCCAGCAGCACTTGGACGCCGCCAGAGACCCAGTACTTC
cdr3_aa: CASSTWTPPETQYF
d_call: .
clone_size: once
v_call: TRBV7-2
j_call: TRBJ2-5

cdr3_nt: TGCGCCAGCAGCCGCGGGAGGGCTTACCCAACTAATGAAAAACTGTTTTTT
cdr3_aa: CASSRGRAYPTNEKLFF
d_call: .
clone_size: .
v_call: TRBV5-1
j_call: TRBJ1-4

cdr3_nt: TGTGCCAGCGCAACCGGGACACCCCTCCACTTT
cdr3_aa: CASATGTPLHF
d_call: .
clone_size: few
v_call: TRBV19
j_call: TRBJ1-6

cdr3_nt: TGTGCCAGCAGTTACTCTTGGGGGGTGAACACTGAAGCTTTCTTT
cdr3_aa: CASSYSWGVNTEAFF
d_call: .
clone_size: few
v_call: TRBV6-5
j_call: TRBJ1-1

cdr3_nt: TGTGCCAGCAGCGTAACAGGGGGGCGAGGCTACACCTTC
cdr3_aa: CASSVTGGRGYTF
d_call: TRBD1
clone_size: few
v_call: TRBV9
j_call: TRBJ1-2

cdr3_nt: TGTGCCACCAGCAGAGAGACGGGGGGGCGGACAGATACGCAGTATTTT
cdr3_aa: CATSRETGGRTDTQYF
d_call: TRBD2
clone_size: .
v_call: TRBV15
j_call: TRBJ2-3

cdr3_nt: TGTGCCAGCAGTTACCAAGAATCACGTAGATATGAGCAGTTCTTC
cdr3_aa: CASSYQESRRYEQFF
d_call: .
clone_size: .
v_call: TRBV6-6
j_call: TRBJ2-1

cdr3_nt: TGTGCCAGCAGCCCCTCATCTATCCTCTCGGTCCAAGAGACCCAGTACTTC
cdr3_aa: CASSPSSILSVQETQYF
d_call: .
clone_size: few
v_call: TRBV7-2
j_call: TRBJ2-5